A single sample gave rise to the 11 T cell receptor beta chains below, sequenced in a study of T cells in Graves' hyperthyroidism and ophthalmopathy. Amplification yielded TCR beta CDR3 regions, with RNA transcripts as the source. Using the HTBI primer set, a first-round RT-PCR was run on the TCR CDR3. TCRdb reprocessed the multiplex PCR reads with MiXCR, giving one entry per CDR3 protein. The repertoire holds nearly 600,000 distinct CDR3 sequences, with approximately 15% as singletons. The source material was blood. These receptors were taken from a woman in her twenties or thirties with Graves' hyperthyroidism that later progressed to Graves' ophthalmopathy.

This clonotype was recorded many times. The rearrangement links TRBV30 to TRBJ2-3, with unresolved D. This CDR3 is 14 amino acids long. V lost 0 bases and J 6 bases, leaving 13 bases between the germline ends. From germline, CDR1 is GTSNPN and CDR2 SVGIG (reference sequence). This chain's CDR3 is CAWSVGLAPDTQYF. The CDR3, as DNA: TGTGCCTGGAGTGTAGGGCTTGCCCCGGATACGCAGTATTTT.

The table lists this clonotype with many counts. The chain couples TRBV12-3 or TRBV12-4 to TRBJ1-1; D is ambiguous. V was pared by 2 bases and J by 5 bases, with 9 bases between. This CDR3 has 13 residues. CDR3 nucleotides: TGTGCCAGCAGTTTAAGCCAAGGTACTGAAGCTTTCTTT. Its protein product is CASSLSQGTEAFF.

The sample holds many counts of this clonotype. The chain carries TRBV12-5 and TRBJ1-1; D ambiguous. This CDR3 spans 16 amino acids. Germline V lookup: CDR1 LGHNT, CDR2 FRNRAP. V lost 4 bases and J 0 bases, leaving 15 bases between the germline ends. For the CDR3, the DNA is TGTGCTAGTGGTTCCCGCTTCCAGGACTTGAACACTGAAGCTTTCTTT. As protein: CASGSRFQDLNTEAFF.

This clonotype has ten or more counts. The chain is built from TRBV12-3 or TRBV12-4 and TRBJ1-1; D gene ambiguous. The CDR3 covers 15 residues. V lost 5 bases to trimming and J lost 11 bases, with 24 bases between them. CDR3 region: CASSQDYPGKPGAFF. In DNA, the CDR3 is TGTGCCAGCAGTCAAGATTATCCCGGGAAACCGGGGGCTTTCTTT.

This clonotype was counted many times. This chain links TRBV27 with TRBJ2-5, with TRBD2 identical over 7 bases. This CDR3 has 13 amino acids. Germline V gene data show CDR1 as MNHEY and CDR2 as SMNVEV (reference sequence). V lost 9 bases to trimming and J lost 5 bases; unmatched junction nucleotides: 9. The CDR3 nucleotides are TGTGCCAGTGGAGCGGGGTATGGCGAGACCCAGTACTTC. Translated, it gives CASGAGYGETQYF.

In this sample, this clonotype turned up many times. The chain combines TRBV7-2 with TRBJ2-3, with a weak D call TRBD2 (5 bases). Germline CDR1 reads SGHTA; CDR2 reads FQGNSA. This CDR3 contains 15 residues. The ends were cut back, 5 bases at V and 2 bases at J, with 14 bases in the middle. The CDR3 bases are TGTGCCAGCAGCCCGCAGGACTCCTCCACAGATACGCAGTATTTT. Translation gives CASSPQDSSTDTQYF.

This clonotype was counted many times. The chain couples TRBV7-8 to TRBJ2-7; possibly TRBD2 for D (6 bases). The CDR3 is made up of 16 amino acids. V was clipped by 2 bases and J by 3 bases, with 17 bases between them. Germline loops: CDR1 SGHVS, CDR2 FQNEAQ. The CDR3 here is CASSLRTASDVYEQYF. DNA for the CDR3: TGTGCCAGCAGCTTACGCACGGCTAGCGACGTCTACGAGCAGTACTTC.

This clonotype was observed many times. The chain combines TRBV24-1 with TRBJ2-1; D might be TRBD1 or TRBD2, each matching 5 bases. Trimming removed 3 bases at V and 5 bases at J, with 13 bases between. The length of the CDR3 is 15 residues. CDR1 is KGHDR, CDR2 SFDVKD, per germline. CDR3 bases: TGTGCCACCAGTGATCTAGGGGCCGGGGACAATGAGCAGTTCTTC. Its translation is CATSDLGAGDNEQFF.

This clonotype was observed at least ten times. J is TRBJ2-4 and V is TRBV12-3 or TRBV12-4; 9 nucleotides line up with TRBD1. V lost 6 bases, J lost 6 bases, and 3 bases stayed unmatched. The CDR3 is made up of 13 amino acids. CDR3 sequence (DNA): TGTGCCAGCAGACAGGGGGCGAGAAACATTCAGTACTTC. This encodes CASRQGARNIQYF.

This clonotype appeared many times. V gene TRBV12-3 or TRBV12-4 combines with J gene TRBJ2-4; TRBD1 or TRBD2 may be the D gene (5 bases each). CDR3 size: 15 residues. Trimming cost V 7 bases and J 3 bases, with 16 bases left between them. CDR3 region: CASTVTDGGKNIQYF. CDR3 bases: TGTGCCAGCACCGTGACGGATGGGGGCAAAAACATTCAGTACTTC.

This clonotype was observed a handful of times. The V gene is TRBV28, the J gene TRBJ1-1, with D perhaps TRBD1 (5 bases). Deletions cut 5 bases from V and 10 bases from J, with 20 bases between. This CDR3 contains 14 residues. CDR1 MDHEN and CDR2 SYDVKM come from the germline V gene. The CDR3 nucleotides are TGTGCCAGCAGTCCCCCTTGGGGCCCCGTAGGAGCTTTCTTT. The encoded protein is CASSPPWGPVGAFF.